The present T cell receptor (beta chain) was sequenced within a study of kidney transplant recipient with SARS-CoV-2 infection. Each CDR3 protein is one row after TCRdb ran MiXCR on the reads. This table has about 240,000 distinct CDR3 sequences, more than 25% appearing once. In this sample, this clonotype turned up many times. The TCR sequence derives from a male patient between 25 and 39 years old who had COVID-19 and was a kidney transplant recipient. Some T cells may possibly be graft donor cells. The sample here was a blood sample, taken at baseline and on roughly day 110 from a kidney transplant recipient.

The CDR3 is CASSPAVDLGKTYGYTF. The DNA for the CDR3 is TGTGCCAGCAGCCCCGCCGTCGATCTCGGAAAGACCTATGGCTACACCTTC. V and J are TRBV11-3 and TRBJ1-2; no clear D gene. There are 17 residues in the CDR3. Germline loops: CDR1 SGHNT, CDR2 YENEEA. V gave up 5 bases and J gave up 4 bases, with 23 bases separating them.